The sequence of this TCR beta chain was determined in a study of cytomegalovirus exposure and HLA in healthy donors. Broader study findings: The majority of CMV-associated TCR beta chains were reported as apparently HLA-restricted in a later analysis. Donors were assumed by presence/absence analyses to have roughly uniform sequencing depth.

Regarding this clone: Its target is not known.

Germline V gene sequence: CDR1 SEHNR, CDR2 FQNEAQ (reference sequence). The CDR3 consists of 16 residues. The trim removed 2 bases at V and 6 bases at J, leaving 10 bases unmatched. A multiplex PCR was run with 60 Vbeta primers and 13 Jbeta primers. Using immunoSEQ multiplex PCR, the repertoire was profiled, and TCRdb retains in-frame clones only, with some absent. The sample lists under 70,000 clones, over 65% occurring once. The gene calls are TRBV7-9 and TRBJ2-7; 10 bases match TRBD1. Material for sequencing was PBMCs. This TCR was sampled from a man aged 35 to 55 in good health and CMV-seropositive. CDR3 sequence: CASSLRGGTGATEQYF. DNA of the CDR3: TGTGCCAGCAGCTTACGCGGGGGGACAGGGGCCACCGAGCAGTACTTC.